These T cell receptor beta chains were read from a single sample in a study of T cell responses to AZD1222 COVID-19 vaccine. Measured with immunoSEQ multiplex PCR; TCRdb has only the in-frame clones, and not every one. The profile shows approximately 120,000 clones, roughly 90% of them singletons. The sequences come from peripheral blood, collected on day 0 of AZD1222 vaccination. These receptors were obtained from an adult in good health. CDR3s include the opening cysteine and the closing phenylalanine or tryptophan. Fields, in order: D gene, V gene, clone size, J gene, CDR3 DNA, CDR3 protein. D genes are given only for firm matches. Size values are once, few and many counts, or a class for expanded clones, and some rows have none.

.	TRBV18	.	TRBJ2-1	TGTGCCAGCTCACCCACGCGGCCATCCTACAATGAGCAGTTCTTC	CASSPTRPSYNEQFF
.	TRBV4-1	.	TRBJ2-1	TGCGCCAGCAGCCCGGCGGGGGCGAATGAGCAGTTCTTC	CASSPAGANEQFF
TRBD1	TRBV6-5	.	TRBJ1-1	TGTGCCAGCAGTTCTACAGGGGGCGGCACTGAAGCTTTCTTT	CASSSTGGGTEAFF
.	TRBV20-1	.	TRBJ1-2	TGCAGTGCTAGTCCTATGGACCCTCAGCGGGGCTACACCTTC	CSASPMDPQRGYTF
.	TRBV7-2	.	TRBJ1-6	TGTGCCAGCAGCTTTGGAAGGGAGGTAAGCTCCTATAATTCACCCCTCCACTTT	CASSFGREVSSYNSPLHF
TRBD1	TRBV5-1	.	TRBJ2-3	TGCGCCAGCAGGTGGGGGACAGCCGGCACAGATACGCAGTATTTT	CASRWGTAGTDTQYF
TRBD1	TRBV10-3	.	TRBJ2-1	TGTGCCATCGAAGGGACAGGATACAATGAGCAGTTCTTC	CAIEGTGYNEQFF
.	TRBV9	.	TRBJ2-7	TGTGCCAGCAGCCAGGACGGCTACGAGCAGTACTTC	CASSQDGYEQYF
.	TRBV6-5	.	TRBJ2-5	TGTGCCAGCAGCCTAGCAGGGGAGACCCAGTACTTC	CASSLAGETQYF
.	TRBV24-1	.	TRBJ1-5	TGTGCCACCAGTGATACAGGAACGCAGCCCCAGCATTTT	CATSDTGTQPQHF
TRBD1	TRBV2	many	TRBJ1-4	TGTGCCACCCAGGCAGCCGGACAGGGGACGGAAAAACTGTTTTTT	CATQAAGQGTEKLFF
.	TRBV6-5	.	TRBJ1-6	TGTGCCAGCAGGGGGGCCCTCGAGTATTCACCCCTCCACTTT	CASRGALEYSPLHF
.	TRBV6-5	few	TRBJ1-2	TGTGCCAGCAGTTACTGGGGTAGTGGAACCTATGGCTACACCTTC	CASSYWGSGTYGYTF
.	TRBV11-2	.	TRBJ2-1	TGTGCCAGCAGCTTAGATCTGCTCGACAATGAGCAGTTCTTC	CASSLDLLDNEQFF
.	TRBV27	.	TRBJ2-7	TGTGCCAGCAAGTCCGTCCGGGGGTACGAGCAGTACTTC	CASKSVRGYEQYF
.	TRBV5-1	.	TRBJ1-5	TGCGCCAGCAGCCAGGGCTCCGGACAGCCCCAGCATTTT	CASSQGSGQPQHF
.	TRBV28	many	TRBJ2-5	TGTGCCAGCAGTTTTGTTCCGGCCCGAGGAGGAGGAAGGGAGACCCAGTACTTC	CASSFVPARGGGRETQYF
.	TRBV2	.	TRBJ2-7	TGTGCCAGCACAGGTTCGGGTTTCTCCTACGAGCAGTACTTC	CASTGSGFSYEQYF
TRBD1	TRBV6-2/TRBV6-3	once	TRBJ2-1	TGTGCCAGCAGTCCCGGGACAGACTTCTACAATGAGCAGTTCTTC	CASSPGTDFYNEQFF
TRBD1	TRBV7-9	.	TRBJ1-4	TGTGCCAGCAGCCCAACACAGGGGAATGAAAAACTGTTTTTT	CASSPTQGNEKLFF
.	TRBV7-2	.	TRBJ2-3	TGTGCCAGCAGCTTCTCAACAGATTACACAGATACGCAGTATTTT	CASSFSTDYTDTQYF
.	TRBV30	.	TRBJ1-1	TGTGCCTGGAGTGTAGAATGGCGAGCTTTCTTT	CAWSVEWRAFF
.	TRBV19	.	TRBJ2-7	TGTGCCAGTAGTTGGACAGATTCTGCTAACGAGCAGTACTTC	CASSWTDSANEQYF
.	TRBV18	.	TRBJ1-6	TGTGCCAGCGACACCGGACCAGATTCACCCCTCCACTTT	CASDTGPDSPLHF
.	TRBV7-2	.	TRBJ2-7	TGTGCCAGCAGCACCCAGGGTACCTACGAGCAGTACTTC	CASSTQGTYEQYF
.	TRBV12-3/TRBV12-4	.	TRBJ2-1	TGTGCCAGCAGTTTCGGGGAATTCTATGAGCAGTTCTTC	CASSFGEFYEQFF
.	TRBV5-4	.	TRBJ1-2	TGTGCCAGCAGCTTGAGGGGTGGCTATGGCTACACCTTC	CASSLRGGYGYTF
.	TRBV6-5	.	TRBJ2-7	TGTGCCAGCAGTTACGGTGCAGGGGGGATTAACGAGCAGTACTTC	CASSYGAGGINEQYF
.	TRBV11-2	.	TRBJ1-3	TGTGCCAGCAGCTTAGGAGGGGGAATTGGAAACACCATATATTTT	CASSLGGGIGNTIYF
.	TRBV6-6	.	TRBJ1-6	TGTGCCAGCAACTTAGCAGGTCTTGGGGGACCCCTCCACTTT	CASNLAGLGGPLHF
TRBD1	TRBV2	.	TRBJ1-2	TGTGCCAGCAGTGAGAGGGGACAGGGTGGCAACTATGGCTACACCTTC	CASSERGQGGNYGYTF
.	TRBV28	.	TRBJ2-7	TGTGCCAGCAGTGCCATATACGAGCAGTACTTC	CASSAIYEQYF
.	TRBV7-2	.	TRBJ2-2	TGTGCCAGCAGCGCAACAGGGGGGGTTACCGGGGAGCTGTTTTTT	CASSATGGVTGELFF
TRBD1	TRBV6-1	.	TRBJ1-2	TGTGCCAGCAGTGAAGATGAGGGGGCCTATGGCTACACCTTC	CASSEDEGAYGYTF
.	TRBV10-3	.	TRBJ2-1	TGTGCCATCAGTGAAATTGATGAGCAGTTCTTC	CAISEIDEQFF
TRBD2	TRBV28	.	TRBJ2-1	TGTGCCAGCAGTTACCGACTTTTGGCGGGAGGAAACAATGAGCAGTTCTTC	CASSYRLLAGGNNEQFF
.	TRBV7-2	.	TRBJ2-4	TGTGCCAGCAGCTTAGAAGCCAGACAAAACATTCAGTACTTC	CASSLEARQNIQYF
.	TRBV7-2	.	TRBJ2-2	TGTGCCAGCAGCTTATTGAGGTCCGGGGAGCTGTTTTTT	CASSLLRSGELFF
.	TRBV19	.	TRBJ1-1	TGTGCCAGTAGTATAGCCATCCTGGGCGGGGGGCGCCGGACTGAAGCTTTCTTT	CASSIAILGGGRRTEAFF
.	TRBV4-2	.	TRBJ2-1	TGTGCCAGCAGCCAAGCTGGCGCGGCAATAGAGCAGTTCTTC	CASSQAGAAIEQFF
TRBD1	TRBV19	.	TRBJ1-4	TGTGCCAGTAGAGACAGGGTATTTGAAAAACTGTTTTTT	CASRDRVFEKLFF